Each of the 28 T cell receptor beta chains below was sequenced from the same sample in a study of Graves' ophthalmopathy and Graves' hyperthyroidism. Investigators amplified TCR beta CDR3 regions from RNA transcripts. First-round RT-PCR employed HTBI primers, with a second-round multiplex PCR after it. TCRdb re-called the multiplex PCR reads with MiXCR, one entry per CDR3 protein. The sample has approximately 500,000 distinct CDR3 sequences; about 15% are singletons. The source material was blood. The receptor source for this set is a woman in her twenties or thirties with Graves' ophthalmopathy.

The CDR3, as DNA: TGTGCCAGCAGCTTAATCGGAGGGGGGACAGATACGCAGTATTTT. As protein: CASSLIGGGTDTQYF. This sequence joins TRBV11-2 and TRBJ2-3, with D perhaps given as TRBD1 or TRBD2 (6 bases each). CDR3 length equals 15 residues. V lost 2 bases to trimming and J lost 3 bases, with 12 bases between them. From germline, CDR1 is SGHAT and CDR2 FQNNGV.

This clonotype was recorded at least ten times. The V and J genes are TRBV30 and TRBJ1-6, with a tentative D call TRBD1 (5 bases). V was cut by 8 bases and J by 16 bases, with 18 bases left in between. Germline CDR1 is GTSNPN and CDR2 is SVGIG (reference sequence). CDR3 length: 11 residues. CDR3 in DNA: TGTGCCGGGGGACTGTCCCCGCAGCTCCACTTT. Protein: CAGGLSPQLHF.

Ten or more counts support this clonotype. Written as DNA, the CDR3 is TGCGCCAGCAGCCAAAGGACTAGCGGGAGGGGCACCGGGGAGCTGTTTTTT. Translating gives CASSQRTSGRGTGELFF. This chain links TRBV5-1 with TRBJ2-2, with TRBD2 matching over 15 bases. The CDR3 contains 17 residues. Germline CDR1 SGHRS, CDR2 YFSETQ. The V and J ends lost 4 bases and 4 bases, in that order; junction bases with no gene match: 5. Together with reference TRBV5-1 and TRBJ2-2, the CDR3 gives the full variable domain: KAGVTQTPRYLIKTRGQQVTLSCSPISGHRSVSWYQQTPGQGLQFLFEYFSETQRNKGNFPGRFSGRQFSNSRSEMNVSTLELGDSALYLCASSQRTSGRGTGELFFGEGSRLTVL.

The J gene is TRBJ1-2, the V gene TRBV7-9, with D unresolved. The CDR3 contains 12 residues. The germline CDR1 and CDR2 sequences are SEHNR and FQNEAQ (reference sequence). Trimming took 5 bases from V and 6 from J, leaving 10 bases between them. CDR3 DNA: TGTGCCAGCAGCGCCCATGGGGATGGCTACACCTTC. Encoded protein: CASSAHGDGYTF.

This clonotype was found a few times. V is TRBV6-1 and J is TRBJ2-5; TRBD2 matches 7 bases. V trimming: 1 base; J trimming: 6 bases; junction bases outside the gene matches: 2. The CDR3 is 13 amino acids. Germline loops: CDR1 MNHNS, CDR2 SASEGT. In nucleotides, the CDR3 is TGTGCCAGCAGTGAAGTGAGCGGGAAGACCCAGTACTTC. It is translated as CASSEVSGKTQYF.

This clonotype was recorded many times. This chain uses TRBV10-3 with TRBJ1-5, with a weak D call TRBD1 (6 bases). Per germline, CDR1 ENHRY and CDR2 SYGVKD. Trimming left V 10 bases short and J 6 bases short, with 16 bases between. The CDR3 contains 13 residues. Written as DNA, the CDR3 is TGTGCCAGCCAGGACAGTGCGGGTCAGCCCCAGCATTTT. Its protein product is CASQDSAGQPQHF.

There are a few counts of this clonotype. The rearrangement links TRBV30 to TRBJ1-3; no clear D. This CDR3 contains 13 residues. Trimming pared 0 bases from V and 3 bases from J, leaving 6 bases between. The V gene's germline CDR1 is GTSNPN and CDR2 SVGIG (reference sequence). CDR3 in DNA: TGTGCCTGGAGTGTGCTCCTTGGAAACACCATATATTTT. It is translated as CAWSVLLGNTIYF.

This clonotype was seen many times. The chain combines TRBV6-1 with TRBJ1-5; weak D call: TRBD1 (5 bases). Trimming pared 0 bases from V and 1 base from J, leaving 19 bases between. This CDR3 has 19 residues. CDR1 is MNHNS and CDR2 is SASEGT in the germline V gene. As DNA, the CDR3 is TGTGCCAGCAGTGAAGCGCTTCAGGGCCACCTTGGGAGCAATCAGCCCCAGCATTTT. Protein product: CASSEALQGHLGSNQPQHF.

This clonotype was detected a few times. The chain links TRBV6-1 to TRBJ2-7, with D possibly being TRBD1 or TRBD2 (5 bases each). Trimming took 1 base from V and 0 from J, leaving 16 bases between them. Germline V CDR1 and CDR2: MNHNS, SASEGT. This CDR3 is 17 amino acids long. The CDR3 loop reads CASSEGSWDPSSYEQYF. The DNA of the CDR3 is TGTGCCAGCAGTGAAGGGAGTTGGGACCCCAGCTCCTACGAGCAGTACTTC.

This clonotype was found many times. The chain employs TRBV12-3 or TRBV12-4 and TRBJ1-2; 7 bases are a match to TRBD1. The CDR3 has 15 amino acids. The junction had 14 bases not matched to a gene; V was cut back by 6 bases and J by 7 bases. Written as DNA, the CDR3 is TGTGCCAGCAGCGGGACAGAAAAAGGAGCGGCTGGCTACACCTTC. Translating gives CASSGTEKGAAGYTF.

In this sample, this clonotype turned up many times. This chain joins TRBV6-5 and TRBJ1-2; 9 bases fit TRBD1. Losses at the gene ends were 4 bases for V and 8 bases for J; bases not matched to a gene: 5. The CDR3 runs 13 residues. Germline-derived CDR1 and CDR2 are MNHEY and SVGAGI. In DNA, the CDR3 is TGTGCCAGCAGTTCTCGGACAGGGGCCGGCTACACCTTC. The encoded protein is CASSSRTGAGYTF.

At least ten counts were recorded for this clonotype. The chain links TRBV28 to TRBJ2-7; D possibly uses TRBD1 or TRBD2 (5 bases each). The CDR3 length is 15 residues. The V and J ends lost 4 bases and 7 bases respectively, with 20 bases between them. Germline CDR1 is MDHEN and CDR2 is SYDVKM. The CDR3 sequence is CASSWRVAGPGEQYF. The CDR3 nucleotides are TGTGCCAGCAGTTGGCGGGTGGCAGGGCCAGGGGAGCAGTACTTC.

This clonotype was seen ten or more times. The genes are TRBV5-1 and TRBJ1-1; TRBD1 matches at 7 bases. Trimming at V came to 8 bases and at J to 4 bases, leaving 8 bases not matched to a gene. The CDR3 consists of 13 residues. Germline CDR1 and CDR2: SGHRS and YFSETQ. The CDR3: CASKQGTSTEAFF. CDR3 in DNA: TGCGCCAGTAAACAGGGGACAAGCACTGAAGCTTTCTTT.

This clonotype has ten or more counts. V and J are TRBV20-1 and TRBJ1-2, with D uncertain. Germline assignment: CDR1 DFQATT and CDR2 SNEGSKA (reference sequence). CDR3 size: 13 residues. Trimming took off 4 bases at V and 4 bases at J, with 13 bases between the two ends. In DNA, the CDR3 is TGCAGTGCTAACAAGGACGAAGGCTATGGCTACACCTTC. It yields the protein CSANKDEGYGYTF.

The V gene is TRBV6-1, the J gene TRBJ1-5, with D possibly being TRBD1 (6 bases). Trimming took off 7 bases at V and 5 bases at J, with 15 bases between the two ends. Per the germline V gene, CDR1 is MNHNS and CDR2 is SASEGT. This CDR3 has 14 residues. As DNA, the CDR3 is TGTGCCAGCACCTTACAGGGCAGCTATCAGCCCCAGCATTTT. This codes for CASTLQGSYQPQHF.

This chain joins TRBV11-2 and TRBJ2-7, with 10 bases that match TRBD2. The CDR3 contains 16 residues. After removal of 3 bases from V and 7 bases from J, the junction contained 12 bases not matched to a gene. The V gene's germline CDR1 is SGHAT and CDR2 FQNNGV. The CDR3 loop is CASSLEASGSPGEQYF. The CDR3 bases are TGTGCCAGCAGCTTGGAGGCTAGCGGGAGTCCAGGGGAGCAGTACTTC.

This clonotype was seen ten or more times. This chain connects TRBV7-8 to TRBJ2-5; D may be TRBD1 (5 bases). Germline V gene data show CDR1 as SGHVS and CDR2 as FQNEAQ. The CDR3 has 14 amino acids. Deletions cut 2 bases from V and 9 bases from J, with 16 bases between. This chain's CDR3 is CASSLSSTMGPQYF. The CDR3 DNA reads TGTGCCAGCAGCTTATCCAGTACGATGGGGCCCCAGTACTTC.

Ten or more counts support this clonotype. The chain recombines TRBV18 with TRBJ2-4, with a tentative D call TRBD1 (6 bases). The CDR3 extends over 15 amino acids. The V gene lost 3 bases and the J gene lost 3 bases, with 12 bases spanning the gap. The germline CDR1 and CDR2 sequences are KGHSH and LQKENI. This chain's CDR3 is CASSPPPRGKNIQYF. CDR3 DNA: TGTGCCAGCTCACCTCCTCCCAGGGGCAAAAACATTCAGTACTTC.

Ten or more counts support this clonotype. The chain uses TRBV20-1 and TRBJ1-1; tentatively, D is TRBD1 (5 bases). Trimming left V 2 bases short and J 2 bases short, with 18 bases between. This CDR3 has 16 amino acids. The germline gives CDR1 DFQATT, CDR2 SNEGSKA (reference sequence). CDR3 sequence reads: CSARRPEGTGNTEAFF. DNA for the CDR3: TGCAGTGCTAGAAGACCCGAGGGGACTGGCAACACTGAAGCTTTCTTT.

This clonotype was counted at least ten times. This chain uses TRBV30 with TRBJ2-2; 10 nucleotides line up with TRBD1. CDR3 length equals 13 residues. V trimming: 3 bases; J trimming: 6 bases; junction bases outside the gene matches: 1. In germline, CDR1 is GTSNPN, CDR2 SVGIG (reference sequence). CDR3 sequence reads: CAWSGQGAGELFF. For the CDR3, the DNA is TGTGCCTGGAGCGGACAGGGGGCCGGGGAGCTGTTTTTT.

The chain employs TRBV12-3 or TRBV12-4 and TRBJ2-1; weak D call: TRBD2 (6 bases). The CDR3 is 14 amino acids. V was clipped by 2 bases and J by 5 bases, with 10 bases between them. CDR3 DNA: TGTGCCAGCAGTTTACGACTAGTCAACAATGAGCAGTTCTTC. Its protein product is CASSLRLVNNEQFF.

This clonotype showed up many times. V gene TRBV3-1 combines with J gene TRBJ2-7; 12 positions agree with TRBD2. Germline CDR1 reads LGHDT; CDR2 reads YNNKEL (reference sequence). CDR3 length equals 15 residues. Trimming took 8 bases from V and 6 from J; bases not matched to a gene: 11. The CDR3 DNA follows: TGTGCCAGCGGACTAGCGGGGCCTCGGTCGTCCGAGCAGTACTTC. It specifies CASGLAGPRSSEQYF.

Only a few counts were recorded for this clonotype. This CDR3 is CSARGEGLADYEQYF. For the CDR3, the DNA is TGCAGTGCTAGAGGGGAGGGGCTAGCGGACTACGAGCAGTACTTC. The gene calls are TRBV20-1 and TRBJ2-7, with 7 bases aligning to TRBD2. The CDR3 contains 15 residues. Germline values: CDR1 DFQATT, CDR2 SNEGSKA (reference sequence). Trimming cost V 1 base and J 3 bases; bases outside gene matches: 9.

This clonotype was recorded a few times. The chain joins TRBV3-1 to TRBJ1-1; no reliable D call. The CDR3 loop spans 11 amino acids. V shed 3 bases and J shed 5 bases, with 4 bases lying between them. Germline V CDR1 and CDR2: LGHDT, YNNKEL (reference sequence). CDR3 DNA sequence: TGTGCCAGCAGCCATAGGACTGAAGCTTTCTTT. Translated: CASSHRTEAFF.

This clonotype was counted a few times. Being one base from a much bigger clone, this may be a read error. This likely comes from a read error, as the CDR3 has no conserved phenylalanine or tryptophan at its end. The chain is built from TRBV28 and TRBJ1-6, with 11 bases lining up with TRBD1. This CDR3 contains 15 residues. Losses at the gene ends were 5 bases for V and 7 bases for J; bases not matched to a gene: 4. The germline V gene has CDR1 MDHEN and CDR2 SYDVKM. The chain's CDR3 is CASSLWDRGNSPLHS. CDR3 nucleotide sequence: TGTGCCAGCAGTCTCTGGGACAGGGGGAATTCACCCCTCCACTCT.

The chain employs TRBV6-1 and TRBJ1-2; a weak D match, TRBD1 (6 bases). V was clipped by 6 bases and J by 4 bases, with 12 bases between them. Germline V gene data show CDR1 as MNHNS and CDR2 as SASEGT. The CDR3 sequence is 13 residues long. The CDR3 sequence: CASRNRETYGYTF. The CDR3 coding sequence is TGTGCCAGCAGGAACAGGGAGACCTATGGCTACACCTTC.

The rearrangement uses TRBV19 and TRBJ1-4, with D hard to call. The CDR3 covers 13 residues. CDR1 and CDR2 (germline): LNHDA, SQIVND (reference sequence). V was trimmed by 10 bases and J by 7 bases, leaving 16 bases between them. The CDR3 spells CATTGSAGEKLFF. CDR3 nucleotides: TGTGCCACCACCGGGAGTGCCGGTGAAAAACTGTTTTTT.

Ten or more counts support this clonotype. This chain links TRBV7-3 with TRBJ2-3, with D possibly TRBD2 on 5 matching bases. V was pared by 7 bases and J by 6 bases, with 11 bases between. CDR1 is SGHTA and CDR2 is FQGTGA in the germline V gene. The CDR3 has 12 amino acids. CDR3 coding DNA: TGTGCCAGCACTTCCAGAGGGGATACGCAGTATTTT. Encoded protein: CASTSRGDTQYF.